This T cell receptor (beta chain) derives from a study of CD8+ T cells in alopecia areata. Treatment reported: oral pan-JAK inhibitor, 5-10 mg twice daily. Study-level findings and limits: Tofacitinib significantly lowered scalp clonality and expanded CD8+ clones among the top 100. Normal skin's resident alphabeta T cells are sequenced alongside lesional scalp T cells.

Remarks on this clone: The antigen is undetermined.

V was pared by 1 base and J by 4 bases, with 10 bases between. The CDR3 runs 14 residues. CDR1 and CDR2 from the germline V gene are MGHDK and SYGVNS. RNA was extracted and reverse transcribed into cDNA as the sequencing template. Using immunoSEQ multiplex PCR, the repertoire was profiled, and TCRdb retains in-frame clones only, with some absent. The sample records roughly 120,000 clones, 58% being singletons. The sequencing here drew on CD8+ T cells sorted from blood, taken at week 4, from a patient treated with tofacitinib. The chain joins TRBV25-1 to TRBJ1-2; no firm D call. This TCR was recovered from a human donor with alopecia areata. The CDR3 bases are TGTGCCAGCAGTGAATTGGGCTCCAGCTATGGCTACACCTTC. Its protein product is CASSELGSSYGYTF.